The clone carrying this T cell receptor beta chain ranks as medium-sized. Antigen specificity is unknown. No cell sorting was done before RNA was extracted from the tissue. Distant lung tissue was collected more than 3 cm away from the tumor edge. TCRbeta libraries were built with three rounds of nested PCR, modified from ARM-PCR. Via MiXCR, TCRdb re-called the multiplex PCR reads, giving one row per CDR3 protein. The repertoire consists of about 90,000 distinct CDR3 sequences, with more than 75% occurring once and the leading ten covering 21%. The sample is drawn from a study of tumor and adjacent non-tumor tissue in lung cancer. Broader study findings: Compared with tumor, normal lung showed significantly lower TCR diversity.

This CDR3 has 14 amino acids. V lost 3 bases and J 3 bases, leaving 12 bases between the germline ends. Germline CDR1 SGHNT, CDR2 YYREEE (reference sequence). The chain uses TRBV5-4 and TRBJ2-5; tentative D call: TRBD2 (7 bases). The clonotype was recovered from a woman in her forties or fifties with non-small cell lung cancer. The sequencing input was distant non-tumor lung tissue. CDR3 loop: CASSSAGAEETQYF. The CDR3 region has the DNA TGTGCCAGCAGCTCCGCGGGGGCTGAAGAGACCCAGTACTTC.